This paragraph covers one T cell receptor beta chain sequence. The data are from a study of blood T cell repertoires in COVID-19. This study enrolled people aged about 18 to 100 from 20 to 25 US geographic areas. The recovered donors of Cohort 3 showed two negative PCRs, clearance, or symptom resolution. As handled by the study authors: Amplified reference gene primers provided the basis for estimating nucleated cell counts. Measured with immunoSEQ multiplex PCR; TCRdb has only the in-frame clones, and not every one. The V and J calls and clone size are taken from that table; D and trimming were inferred from the DNA. The sample holds 490,000 or so clones; approximately 90% are singletons and the top ten take 6.5% to 9.5%. The germline gives CDR1 LNHDA, CDR2 SQIVND (reference sequence). Trimming stripped 5 bases from V and 4 bases from J, with 20 bases between. The CDR3 is 16 amino acids.

This sequence joins TRBV19 and TRBJ1-2, with D possibly being TRBD1 (5 bases). The clonotype was recovered from a woman aged 55-75 years who had recovered from COVID-19. Sequencing was done on a sample of PBMCs or T cells enriched from blood (not recorded which). Here the CDR3 DNA reads TGTGCCAGTAGTCCCTATTTTGGCGGGGACGCCTATGGCTACACCTTC. This sequence encodes CASSPYFGGDAYGYTF.